This T cell receptor (beta chain) was sequenced during a study of radiation and T cells in renal cell carcinoma. Study summary: Nephrectomy followed 15 Gy stereotactic body radiation by 4 weeks.

General observations from the study: Baseline intratumoral clonotype presence is unknown without pretreatment biopsies.

Sequencing used immunoSEQ multiplex PCR; TCRdb keeps in-frame clones, though not all of them. The sample gives 70,000 or so clones, 82% of which show up once; nearly 6% is in the top ten. As regards this clone: Its antigen is as yet unknown.

CDR1 is LNHDA and CDR2 is SQIVND in the germline V gene (reference sequence). Trimming left V 6 bases short and J 0 bases short, with 14 bases between. This CDR3 has 16 amino acids. The time point here: blood 2 weeks post-SBRT. The sample's treatment: 15 Gy SBRT to primary tumor, nephrectomy 4 weeks later. After SBRT, blood was collected at 2 and 4 weeks, plus baseline. This receptor was identified in a man between 60 and 70 years old with renal cell carcinoma. This material consisted of blood, taken from a patient whose treatment included radiotherapy and nephrectomy. The chain joins TRBV19 to TRBJ1-4; D is unresolved. CDR3 loop: CASRWVDGSTNEKLFF. The CDR3, as DNA: TGTGCCAGTAGGTGGGTCGACGGATCAACTAATGAAAAACTGTTTTTT.